These 17 T cell receptor beta chains were all obtained from the same sample, sequenced in a study of cytomegalovirus exposure and HLA in healthy donors. Both 60 Vbeta primers and 13 Jbeta primers went into the PCR. The repertoire was sequenced with immunoSEQ multiplex PCR; TCRdb's copy has only in-frame clones and lacks some. The table lists more than 130,000 clones, 80% of them singletons. Sequenced sample: PBMCs. These receptors were taken from a male donor in good health and CMV-seronegative.

This clone was observed a handful of times. The V and J genes are TRBV30 and TRBJ2-7; D gene unclear. Looked up from germline, CDR1 is GTSNPN and CDR2 is SVGIG (reference sequence). CDR3 length: 11 residues. V lost 0 bases and J 7 bases, leaving 7 bases between the germline ends. The CDR3 region has the DNA TGTGCCTGGAGTGTACTAAGTGAGCAGTACTTC. This translates into CAWSVLSEQYF.

The chain is built from TRBV10-1 and TRBJ2-5; 9 nucleotides line up with TRBD1. The germline V gene encodes CDR1 WNHNN and CDR2 SYGVQD (reference sequence). Trimming took 5 bases from V and 5 from J; bases not matched to a gene: 9. The CDR3 spans 15 residues. The CDR3 sequence is CASSTGTGSYETQYF. CDR3 nucleotides: TGCGCCAGCAGTACCGGGACAGGGAGTTACGAGACCCAGTACTTC.

The chain carries TRBV4-2 and TRBJ2-1; the match to TRBD2 covers 10 bases. Germline V gene lookup returns CDR1 LGHNA and CDR2 YNFKEQ. This CDR3 has 15 amino acids. V was pared by 2 bases and J by 7 bases, with 5 bases of the junction left unmatched. CDR3 sequence (DNA): TGTGCCAGCAGCCAACTGTCAGCGGGGGGGAATGAGCAGTTCTTC. This codes for CASSQLSAGGNEQFF.

The V and J genes are TRBV5-1 and TRBJ2-3; D is undetermined. CDR3 length: 13 amino acids. Germline CDR1 and CDR2: SGHRS and YFSETQ. Trimming took off 5 bases at V and 2 bases at J, with 9 bases between the two ends. The CDR3: CASSQTPTDTQYF. The DNA for the CDR3 is TGCGCCAGCAGTCAGACACCCACAGATACGCAGTATTTT. The full variable domain, rest sourced from reference TRBV5-1 and TRBJ2-3, is KAGVTQTPRYLIKTRGQQVTLSCSPISGHRSVSWYQQTPGQGLQFLFEYFSETQRNKGNFPGRFSGRQFSNSRSEMNVSTLELGDSALYLCASSQTPTDTQYFGPGTRLTVL.

This chain connects TRBV7-2 to TRBJ2-3; TRBD2 aligns across 10 bases. CDR3 length: 16 residues. In germline, CDR1 is SGHTA, CDR2 FQGNSA. V lost 3 bases and J lost 4; bases outside the gene matches: 7. The CDR3 DNA sequence: TGTGCCAGCAGCTTCACCTCTAGCGGGGGAGCAGATACGCAGTATTTT. Protein: CASSFTSSGGADTQYF.

This chain joins TRBV30 and TRBJ2-2, with TRBD1 identical over 9 bases. This CDR3 spans 16 amino acids. CDR1 and CDR2 from the germline V gene are GTSNPN and SVGIG (reference sequence). Unmatched junction bases numbered 11, after V lost 3 bases and J lost 6 bases. The CDR3 coding sequence is TGTGCCTGGAGAGGACGGGACAGGGCGGGGGCCGGGGAGCTGTTTTTT. Translation: CAWRGRDRAGAGELFF. The full variable domain, completed using reference TRBV30 and TRBJ2-2, is SQTIHQWPATLVQPVGSPLSLECTVEGTSNPNLYWYRQAAGRGLQLLFYSVGIGQISSEVPQNLSASRPQDRQFILSSKKLLLSDSGFYLCAWRGRDRAGAGELFFGEGSRLTVL.

The chain links TRBV10-3 to TRBJ1-1, with D perhaps TRBD1 (5 bases). The CDR3 extends over 12 amino acids. V was shortened by 6 bases and J by 1 base, with 6 bases between the two germline ends. CDR1 is ENHRY and CDR2 is SYGVKD in the germline V gene. CDR3 DNA sequence: TGTGCCATCAGCCAGGGGAACACTGAAGCTTTCTTT. It codes for CAISQGNTEAFF.

CDR3 residues: CASSPPVVQGGSYNEQFF. The CDR3 DNA reads TGTGCCAGCTCACCACCGGTCGTACAGGGGGGCTCCTACAATGAGCAGTTCTTC. The chain has TRBV18 and TRBJ2-1; 8 bases line up with TRBD1. Germline V gene lookup returns CDR1 KGHSH and CDR2 LQKENI. This CDR3 is 18 amino acids long. V lost 0 bases to trimming and J lost 0 bases; unmatched junction nucleotides: 7.

The V gene is TRBV4-2, the J gene TRBJ1-3, with TRBD1 matching over 7 bases. J gave up 6 bases and V 0 bases, and 8 bases lay outside the gene matches. This CDR3 has 16 residues. CDR1 and CDR2 (germline): LGHNA, YNFKEQ. The CDR3 bases are TGTGCCAGCAGCCAAGACCATAGGGGGCGGCTAAACACCATATATTTT. It yields the protein CASSQDHRGRLNTIYF.

The chain couples TRBV5-1 to TRBJ2-7; no clear D gene. Germline lookup yields CDR1 SGHRS and CDR2 YFSETQ. V was trimmed by 5 bases and J by 1 base, leaving 10 bases between them. There are 13 residues in the CDR3. The CDR3 reads CASSRTDSYEQYF. The CDR3 DNA is TGCGCCAGCAGTCGAACAGATTCCTACGAGCAGTACTTC. Full variable domain (remainder filled in from reference TRBV5-1 and TRBJ2-7): KAGVTQTPRYLIKTRGQQVTLSCSPISGHRSVSWYQQTPGQGLQFLFEYFSETQRNKGNFPGRFSGRQFSNSRSEMNVSTLELGDSALYLCASSRTDSYEQYFGPGTRLTVT.

This rearrangement joins TRBV7-3 to TRBJ2-1; D may be TRBD2 (7 bases). Germline V CDR1 and CDR2: SGHTA, FQGTGA. CDR3 length: 15 amino acids. Trimming removed 6 bases at V and 0 bases at J, with 12 bases between. The CDR3 bases are TGTGCCAGCAGTAAGGGGGGGAGCTCCTACAATGAGCAGTTCTTC. This translates into CASSKGGSSYNEQFF. Full variable domain (missing parts from reference TRBV7-3 and TRBJ2-1): GAGVSQTPSNKVTEKGKYVELRCDPISGHTALYWYRQSLGQGPEFLIYFQGTGAADDSGLPNDRFFAVRPEGSVSTLKIQRTERGDSAVYLCASSKGGSSYNEQFFGPGTRLTVL.

V is TRBV7-3 and J is TRBJ2-3; 8 positions agree with TRBD2. From germline, CDR1 is SGHTA and CDR2 FQGTGA. Trimming cost V 1 base and J 2 bases; bases outside gene matches: 2. This CDR3 is 15 amino acids long. CDR3 sequence reads: CASSLSGGNTDTQYF. In DNA form, the CDR3 reads TGTGCCAGCAGCTTAAGCGGGGGGAACACAGATACGCAGTATTTT.

The V and J genes are TRBV28 and TRBJ2-3; tentatively, D is TRBD2 (5 bases). Between the trimmed V and J ends, which lost 2 bases and 5 bases, there was a span of 11 bases. The CDR3 runs to 14 residues. Germline loops: CDR1 MDHEN, CDR2 SYDVKM. This CDR3 reads CASSLTGRGDTQYF. CDR3 DNA sequence: TGTGCCAGCAGTTTAACCGGCCGGGGAGATACGCAGTATTTT.

The V gene is TRBV5-1, the J gene TRBJ2-5; D remains unclear. The CDR3 runs 14 residues. V lost 0 bases, J lost 1 base, and 7 bases lay in between. From germline, CDR1 is SGHRS and CDR2 YFSETQ. CDR3 loop: CASSLVGSQETQYF. For the CDR3, the DNA is TGCGCCAGCAGCTTGGTTGGCAGCCAAGAGACCCAGTACTTC.

The count of this clone is one. The DNA is omitted, as the CDR3 cannot be located on it reliably, and the CDR3 follows TCRdb's listing. V gene TRBV28 combines with J gene TRBJ2-7; the D segment call TRBD2 is taken from the table without a DNA check. Germline V gives CDR1 MDHEN, CDR2 SYDVKM. Including both end residues, the CDR3 is 15 amino acids long. CDR3 amino acids: CASSTSGAGGWEQYF.

The rearrangement joins TRBV7-8 to TRBJ2-7; 10 positions match TRBD2. With V trimmed by 0 bases and J by 5 bases, 10 bases remained unmatched. This CDR3 comprises 17 residues. The germline CDR1 and CDR2 sequences are SGHVS and FQNEAQ. The CDR3 is CASSLAVKAGGPHEQYF. In DNA, the CDR3 is TGTGCCAGCAGCTTAGCGGTGAAAGCGGGGGGGCCCCACGAGCAGTACTTC. The variable domain in full, with the rest retrieved from reference TRBV7-8 and TRBJ2-7, is GAGVSQSPRYKVAKRGQDVALRCDPISGHVSLFWYQQALGQGPEFLTYFQNEAQLDKSGLPSDRFFAERPEGSVSTLKIQRTQQEDSAVYLCASSLAVKAGGPHEQYFGPGTRLTVT.

The genes are TRBV18 and TRBJ2-1; 11 nucleotides align to TRBD1. Germline V gene data show CDR1 as KGHSH and CDR2 as LQKENI. This CDR3 spans 16 amino acids. V trimming: 3 bases; J trimming: 5 bases; junction bases outside the gene matches: 6. In nucleotides, the CDR3 is TGTGCCAGCTCACCGGGACAGGGGGTTGTCGACAATGAGCAGTTCTTC. It encodes CASSPGQGVVDNEQFF. Supplemented by reference TRBV18 and TRBJ2-1, the full variable domain reads NAGVMQNPRHLVRRRGQEARLRCSPMKGHSHVYWYRQLPEEGLKFMVYLQKENIIDESGMPKERFSAEFPKEGPSILRIQQVVRGDSAAYFCASSPGQGVVDNEQFFGPGTRLTVL.